The T cell receptor beta chain under discussion was sequenced for a study of T-cell reconstitution after alpha-beta-depleted transplantation in children. This clonotype was detected a few times. For TCRbeta, the library was prepared with unique molecular identifiers. TCRdb fed the PCR reads into MiXCR, producing one record per CDR3 protein. The data contain 780,000 or so distinct CDR3 sequences, 15% to 20% of them seen just once; the ten biggest clones take up approximately 5%. CDR3 length: 14 amino acids. V trimming: 2 bases; J trimming: 3 bases; junction bases outside the gene matches: 4. Germline CDR1 is SGHVS and CDR2 is FNYEAQ.

The sample in question was PBMCs, mostly from graft donor cells, obtained 360 days after TCRalphabeta/CD19-depleted stem cell transplant. The TCR sequence derives from a male patient younger than 18 who had a stem cell transplant for acute lymphoblastic leukemia, so the T cells may come from the graft donor. The J gene is TRBJ2-7, the V gene TRBV7-6; TRBD2 aligns across 7 bases. Written as DNA, the CDR3 is TGTGCCAGCAGCTTACAGCGGGACTACTACGAGCAGTACTTC. It encodes CASSLQRDYYEQYF.